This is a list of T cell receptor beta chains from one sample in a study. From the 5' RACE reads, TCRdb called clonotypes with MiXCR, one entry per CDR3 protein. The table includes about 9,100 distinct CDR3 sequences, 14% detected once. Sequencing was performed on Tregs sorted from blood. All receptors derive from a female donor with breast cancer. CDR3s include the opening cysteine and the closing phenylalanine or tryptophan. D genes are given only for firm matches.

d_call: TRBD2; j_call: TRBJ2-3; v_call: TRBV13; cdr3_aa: CASSTSGRVSSTDTQYF
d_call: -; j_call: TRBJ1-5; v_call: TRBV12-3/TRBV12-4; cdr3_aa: CASSFNEYGNQPQHF
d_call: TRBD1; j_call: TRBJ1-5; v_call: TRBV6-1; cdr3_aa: CASKDRENRNQPQHF
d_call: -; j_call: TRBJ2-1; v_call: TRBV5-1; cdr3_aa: CASGLGDPSYNEQFF
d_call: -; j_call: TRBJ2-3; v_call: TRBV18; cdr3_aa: CASTPPGPRGDTQYF
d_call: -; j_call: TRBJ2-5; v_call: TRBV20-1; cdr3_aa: CSAIDTDRAFYQETQYF
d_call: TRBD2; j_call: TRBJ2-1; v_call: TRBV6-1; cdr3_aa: CASVVGRASGSGGQFF
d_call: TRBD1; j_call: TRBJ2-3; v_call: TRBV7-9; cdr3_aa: CASSSYRGRVFTDTQYF
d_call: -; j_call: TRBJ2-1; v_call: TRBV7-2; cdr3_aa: CASRAAVTSYNEQFF
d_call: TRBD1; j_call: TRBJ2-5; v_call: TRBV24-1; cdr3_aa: CATSDSTGFQETQYF
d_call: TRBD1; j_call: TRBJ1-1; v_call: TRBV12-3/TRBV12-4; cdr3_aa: CASSLAGRGTEAFF
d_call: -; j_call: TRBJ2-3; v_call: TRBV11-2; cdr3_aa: CASSLSPGEADTQCF
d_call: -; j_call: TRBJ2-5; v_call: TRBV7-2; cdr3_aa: CASSLQLGGGETQYF
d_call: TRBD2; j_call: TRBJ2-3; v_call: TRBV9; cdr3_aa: CASSVDRWTSGRDTQYF
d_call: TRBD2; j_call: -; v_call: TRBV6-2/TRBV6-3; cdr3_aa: CASSRLTSVSTDTQYF
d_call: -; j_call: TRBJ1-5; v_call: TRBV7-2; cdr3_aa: CASSLTGGNQPQHF
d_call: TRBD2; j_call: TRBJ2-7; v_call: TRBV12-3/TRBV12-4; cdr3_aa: CASAGLEDEQYF
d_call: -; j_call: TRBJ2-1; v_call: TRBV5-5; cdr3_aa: CASSLGLGTYNEQFF
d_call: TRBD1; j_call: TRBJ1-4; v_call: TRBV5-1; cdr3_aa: CASSFPDRGGLFF
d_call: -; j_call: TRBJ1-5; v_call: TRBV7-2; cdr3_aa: CASSLMAGSNQPQHF
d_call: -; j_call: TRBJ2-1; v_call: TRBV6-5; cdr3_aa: CASRLRRVGEVNEQFF
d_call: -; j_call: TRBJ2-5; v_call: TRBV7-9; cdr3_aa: CASRRGVREETQYF
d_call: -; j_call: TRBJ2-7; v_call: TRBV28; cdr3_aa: CASSPGVAYEQYF
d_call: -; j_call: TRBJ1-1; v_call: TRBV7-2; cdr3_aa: CASSLAMSTEAFF
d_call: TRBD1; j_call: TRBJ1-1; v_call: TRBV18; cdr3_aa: CASSEDRVEAFF
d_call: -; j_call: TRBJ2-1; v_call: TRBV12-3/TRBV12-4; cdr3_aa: CASSPSSRSTNEQFF
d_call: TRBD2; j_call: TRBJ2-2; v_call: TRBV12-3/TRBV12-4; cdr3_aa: CASSFETSGSNTGELFF